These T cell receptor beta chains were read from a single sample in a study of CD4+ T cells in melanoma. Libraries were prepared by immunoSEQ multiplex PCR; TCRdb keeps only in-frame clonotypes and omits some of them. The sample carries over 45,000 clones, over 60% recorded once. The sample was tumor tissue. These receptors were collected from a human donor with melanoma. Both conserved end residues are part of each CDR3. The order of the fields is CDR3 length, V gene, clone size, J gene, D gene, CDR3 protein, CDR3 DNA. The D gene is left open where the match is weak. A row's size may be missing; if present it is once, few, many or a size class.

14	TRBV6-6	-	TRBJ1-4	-	CASSRQSTNEKLFF	TGTGCCAGCAGCCGACAATCAACTAATGAAAAACTGTTTTTT
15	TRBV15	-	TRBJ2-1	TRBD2	CATSGVSGGPIEQFF	TGTGCCACCAGCGGAGTTAGCGGGGGGCCAATTGAGCAGTTCTTC
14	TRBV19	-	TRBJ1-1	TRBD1	CATKTGTVLAEAFF	TGTGCCACGAAGACAGGGACGGTACTGGCTGAAGCTTTCTTT
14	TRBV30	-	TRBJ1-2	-	CAWSVVGLDYGYTF	TGTGCCTGGAGTGTAGTGGGTCTTGACTATGGCTACACCTTC
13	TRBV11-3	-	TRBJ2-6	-	CASSFGGANVLTF	TGTGCCAGCAGCTTCGGGGGGGCCAACGTCCTGACTTTC
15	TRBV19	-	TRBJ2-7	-	CASTHRGGPGDEQYF	TGTGCCAGTACCCACCGGGGTGGCCCTGGGGACGAGCAGTACTTC
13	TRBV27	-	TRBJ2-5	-	CASSPDGQETQYF	TGTGCCAGCAGTCCCGATGGGCAAGAGACCCAGTACTTC
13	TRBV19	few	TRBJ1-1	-	CASSNPRGTEAFF	TGTGCCAGTAGCAACCCCCGGGGCACTGAAGCTTTCTTT
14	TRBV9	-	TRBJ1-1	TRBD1	CASSLTGGSTEAFF	TGTGCCAGCAGCCTTACAGGGGGGTCCACTGAAGCTTTCTTT
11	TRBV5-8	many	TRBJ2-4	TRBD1	CANTGGYIQYF	TGTGCCAACACAGGGGGCTACATTCAGTACTTC
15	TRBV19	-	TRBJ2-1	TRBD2	CASSTPGGGPNEQFF	TGTGCCAGTAGTACCCCTGGCGGGGGGCCTAATGAGCAGTTCTTC
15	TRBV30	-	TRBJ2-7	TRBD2	CAWRTTSGNIYEQYF	TGTGCCTGGAGGACCACTAGCGGGAATATCTACGAGCAGTACTTC
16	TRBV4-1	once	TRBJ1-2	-	CASSLNDLTVSYGYTF	TGCGCCAGCAGCCTGAATGACCTGACAGTTAGCTATGGCTACACCTTC
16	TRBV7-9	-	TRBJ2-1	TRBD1	CASSIRQGSSYNEQFF	TGTGCCAGCAGCATCCGACAGGGCAGCTCCTACAATGAGCAGTTCTTC
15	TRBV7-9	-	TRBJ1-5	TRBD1	CASSLAVTGDQPQHF	TGTGCCAGCAGCTTAGCGGTAACAGGGGACCAGCCCCAGCATTTT
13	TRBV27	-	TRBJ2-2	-	CASSFNAAGELFF	TGTGCCAGCAGTTTCAATGCCGCCGGGGAGCTGTTTTTT